Presented here are 29 T cell receptor beta chains from one specimen sequenced in a study of cytomegalovirus exposure and HLA in healthy donors. The primer mix had 60 Vbeta and 13 Jbeta primers. Measured with immunoSEQ multiplex PCR; TCRdb has only the in-frame clones, and not every one. Of more than 200,000 clones listed, 70% to 80% are singletons. The specimen sequenced was PBMCs. The receptors shown here come from a girl aged 2 to 10 in good health and CMV-seronegative.

This chain joins TRBV7-6 and TRBJ2-5; D is unclear. The V and J ends lost 5 bases and 4 bases respectively, with 5 bases between them. This CDR3 has 11 amino acids. CDR1 and CDR2 (germline): SGHVS, FNYEAQ. CDR3 DNA sequence: TGTGCCAGCAGCGCAGGAGAGACCCAGTACTTC. This sequence encodes CASSAGETQYF. Filled out from reference TRBV7-6 and TRBJ2-5, the complete variable domain reads GAGVSQSPRYKVTKRGQDVALRCDPISGHVSLYWYRQALGQGPEFLTYFNYEAQQDKSGLPNDRFSAERPEGSISTLTIQRTEQRDSAMYRCASSAGETQYFGPGTRLLVL.

The rearrangement links TRBV11-1 to TRBJ1-2, with TRBD1 identical over 7 bases. This CDR3 region has 13 residues. V was clipped by 5 bases and J by 12 bases; unmatched bases: 12. CDR1 SGHAT and CDR2 FQDESV come from the germline V gene (reference sequence). CDR3 sequence: CASSQDRLFGNTF. The CDR3 nucleotides are TGTGCCAGCAGCCAGGACAGGCTATTTGGGAACACCTTC.

This rearrangement joins TRBV27 to TRBJ2-1; 8 nucleotides align to TRBD1. V trimming: 3 bases; J trimming: 1 base; junction bases outside the gene matches: 20. CDR1 is MNHEY, CDR2 SMNVEV, per germline (reference sequence). The CDR3 extends over 21 amino acids. CDR3: CASSFRTQDRGMGWSYNEQFF. CDR3 nucleotides: TGTGCCAGCAGTTTTCGAACCCAAGACAGGGGAATGGGGTGGTCCTACAATGAGCAGTTCTTC.

CDR3: CASKGINTEAFF. The DNA of the CDR3 is TGCGCCAGCAAGGGGATAAACACTGAAGCTTTCTTT. The chain employs TRBV10-1 and TRBJ1-1, with TRBD1 as a possible D gene (5 bases). This CDR3 is built from 12 residues. Germline assignment: CDR1 WNHNN and CDR2 SYGVQD (reference sequence). The germline V and J ends were trimmed by 7 bases and 2 bases, with 8 bases remaining between them.

The genes are TRBV7-9 and TRBJ1-1; TRBD1 matches 7 bases. Germline values: CDR1 SEHNR, CDR2 FQNEAQ (reference sequence). This CDR3 contains 17 residues. V trimming: 4 bases; J trimming: 1 base; junction bases outside the gene matches: 12. The CDR3 region has the DNA TGTGCCAGCAGCTCGCGGGGGGACAGACGACGGAACACTGAAGCTTTCTTT. Translating it yields CASSSRGDRRRNTEAFF.

This chain joins TRBV2 and TRBJ2-5; D might be TRBD2 (5 bases). This CDR3 comprises 14 residues. Trimming took 5 bases from V and 5 from J, leaving 15 bases between them. Germline V gene data show CDR1 as SNHLY and CDR2 as FYNNEI. The CDR3 here is CASSPPGPGETQYF. Here the CDR3 DNA reads TGTGCCAGCAGTCCCCCGGGCCCGGGGGAGACCCAGTACTTC.

The V gene is TRBV29-1, the J gene TRBJ2-7; maybe TRBD2 (5 bases). Trimming took off 4 bases at V and 2 bases at J, with 6 bases between the two ends. This CDR3 region has 11 residues. Looked up from germline, CDR1 is SQVTM and CDR2 is ANQGSEA. The CDR3 sequence: CSVVGTYEQYF. The CDR3 DNA is TGCAGCGTTGTCGGGACCTACGAGCAGTACTTC.

This chain uses TRBV6-1 with TRBJ1-1, with 8 bases fitting TRBD1. The CDR3 covers 16 residues. The germline V gene encodes CDR1 MNHNS and CDR2 SASEGT. After removal of 4 bases from V and 1 base from J, the junction contained 8 bases not matched to a gene. CDR3 in DNA: TGTGCCAGCAGTGTGACTCCCGGGACAGGGAACACTGAAGCTTTCTTT. Protein sequence: CASSVTPGTGNTEAFF.

This chain joins TRBV5-6 and TRBJ1-1; TRBD1 is a possible D gene (5 bases). This CDR3 is 15 amino acids long. CDR1 and CDR2 from the germline V gene are SGHDT and YYEEEE. Trimming cost V 0 bases and J 4 bases, with 13 bases left between them. The CDR3 loop is CASSLGPREGTEAFF. The DNA of the CDR3 is TGTGCCAGCAGCTTGGGCCCCAGGGAGGGCACTGAAGCTTTCTTT.

The chain is built from TRBV5-6 and TRBJ1-2, with D possibly TRBD1 on 6 matching bases. Trimming cost V 0 bases and J 5 bases, with 20 bases left between them. The CDR3 extends over 17 amino acids. Germline V CDR1 and CDR2: SGHDT, YYEEEE. The CDR3 is CASSLGAGGALGYGYTF. The CDR3 DNA reads TGTGCCAGCAGCTTGGGGGCCGGGGGGGCGCTGGGGTATGGCTACACCTTC.

V and J are TRBV27 and TRBJ2-1; 9 positions match TRBD1. V was pared by 5 bases and J by 4 bases, with 24 bases of the junction left unmatched. From germline, CDR1 is MNHEY and CDR2 SMNVEV (reference sequence). CDR3 size: 21 residues. The CDR3 nucleotides are TGTGCCAGCAGTCGACCCCTTATACTTAATTCTAGCGGACAGGGGTACAATGAGCAGTTCTTC. Protein: CASSRPLILNSSGQGYNEQFF.

CDR3 protein: CASRKTGGDEKLFF. In DNA, the CDR3 is TGTGCCAGCAGAAAGACAGGGGGCGATGAAAAACTGTTTTTT. The rearrangement uses TRBV6-1 and TRBJ1-4, with 10 bases identical to TRBD1. CDR3 length: 14 residues. Germline lookup yields CDR1 MNHNS and CDR2 SASEGT. The ends lost 6 bases at V and 6 bases at J; junction bases unmatched: 4.

The chain is built from TRBV7-2 and TRBJ2-3; D may be TRBD2 (7 bases). Trimming shortened V by 8 bases and J by 8 bases, and 17 bases separated the two germline ends. This CDR3 contains 13 residues. CDR1 is SGHTA, CDR2 FQGNSA, per germline. CDR3 residues: CASAWAGAPTQYF. The CDR3 DNA is TGTGCCAGCGCGTGGGCGGGGGCACCTACGCAGTATTTT. The entire variable domain, with the rest obtained from reference TRBV7-2 and TRBJ2-3, is as follows: GAGVSQSPSNKVTEKGKDVELRCDPISGHTALYWYRQSLGQGLEFLIYFQGNSAPDKSGLPSDRFSAERTGGSVSTLTIQRTQQEDSAVYLCASAWAGAPTQYFGPGTRLTVL.

The gene calls are TRBV27 and TRBJ2-3; 10 nucleotides match TRBD2. V was pared by 5 bases and J by 2 bases, with 7 bases of the junction left unmatched. Germline CDR1 reads MNHEY; CDR2 reads SMNVEV (reference sequence). The CDR3 totals 16 residues. CDR3 protein: CASSPIAGGLTDTQYF. Here the CDR3 DNA reads TGTGCCAGCAGTCCAATAGCGGGGGGACTCACAGATACGCAGTATTTT.

This sequence joins TRBV5-1 and TRBJ2-1; tentatively, D is TRBD2 (6 bases). V dropped 0 bases and J dropped 3 bases, with 13 bases sitting between them. The V gene's germline CDR1 is SGHRS and CDR2 YFSETQ. The CDR3 sequence is 16 residues long. CDR3 nucleotide sequence: TGCGCCAGCAGCTTGGTCCCCGGAGGGCGCTACAATGAGCAGTTCTTC. The encoded protein is CASSLVPGGRYNEQFF. Together with reference TRBV5-1 and TRBJ2-1, the CDR3 gives the full variable domain: KAGVTQTPRYLIKTRGQQVTLSCSPISGHRSVSWYQQTPGQGLQFLFEYFSETQRNKGNFPGRFSGRQFSNSRSEMNVSTLELGDSALYLCASSLVPGGRYNEQFFGPGTRLTVL.

This clone was seen only once. The chain joins TRBV19 to TRBJ2-7; 7 bases align to TRBD1. This CDR3 spans 13 amino acids. Germline V gene data show CDR1 as LNHDA and CDR2 as SQIVND (reference sequence). V lost 5 bases, J lost 5 bases, and 6 bases stayed unmatched. CDR3 DNA sequence: TGTGCCAGTAGTGTGACAGGGTACCACGAGCAGTACTTC. Translation: CASSVTGYHEQYF.

V and J are TRBV6-5 and TRBJ2-5, with TRBD1 matching over 7 bases. Germline-derived CDR1 and CDR2 are MNHEY and SVGAGI. The CDR3 consists of 14 residues. The J segment lost 5 bases and the V segment lost 5 bases, leaving 8 bases of the junction unmatched. The CDR3 reads CASSPDRVRETQYF. CDR3 nucleotides: TGTGCCAGCAGTCCAGACAGGGTCCGTGAGACCCAGTACTTC.

J is TRBJ2-1 and V is TRBV7-3, with a weak D call TRBD2 (7 bases). The V gene lost 5 bases and the J gene lost 0 bases, with 11 bases spanning the gap. This CDR3 region has 15 residues. CDR1 and CDR2 (germline): SGHTA, FQGTGA. The CDR3 DNA sequence: TGTGCCAGCAGCCCAAGGGGGGGCTCCTACAATGAGCAGTTCTTC. Its translation is CASSPRGGSYNEQFF. The full variable domain, rest sourced from reference TRBV7-3 and TRBJ2-1, is GAGVSQTPSNKVTEKGKYVELRCDPISGHTALYWYRQSLGQGPEFLIYFQGTGAADDSGLPNDRFFAVRPEGSVSTLKIQRTERGDSAVYLCASSPRGGSYNEQFFGPGTRLTVL.

V is TRBV28 and J is TRBJ2-7, with D perhaps matching TRBD2 (6 bases). CDR3 length equals 12 residues. CDR1 is MDHEN and CDR2 is SYDVKM in the germline V gene. V dropped 6 bases and J dropped 0 bases, with 6 bases sitting between them. The CDR3 protein is CASSGGSYEQYF. The CDR3 DNA follows: TGTGCCAGCAGCGGGGGCTCCTACGAGCAGTACTTC.

CDR3 in DNA: TGCGCCAGCAGCTTGGAAAGCGGGTGGACGCACGAGCAGTACTTC. The encoded protein is CASSLESGWTHEQYF. The chain uses TRBV5-1 and TRBJ2-7, with D maybe TRBD2 (6 bases). CDR1 SGHRS and CDR2 YFSETQ come from the germline V gene. CDR3 length: 15 residues. The V end was cut by 0 bases, the J end by 5 bases, with 15 bases between. Variable domain in full (rest from reference TRBV5-1 and TRBJ2-7): KAGVTQTPRYLIKTRGQQVTLSCSPISGHRSVSWYQQTPGQGLQFLFEYFSETQRNKGNFPGRFSGRQFSNSRSEMNVSTLELGDSALYLCASSLESGWTHEQYFGPGTRLTVT.

The chain uses TRBV6-1 and TRBJ1-1, with 7 bases that match TRBD1. Germline CDR1 is MNHNS and CDR2 is SASEGT. V lost 7 bases, J lost 5 bases, and 7 bases stayed unmatched. This CDR3 is built from 13 residues. CDR3 loop: CASIGGDWTEAFF. In nucleotides, the CDR3 is TGTGCCAGCATAGGGGGCGATTGGACTGAAGCTTTCTTT.

The gene calls are TRBV18 and TRBJ2-2; D ambiguous. CDR3 size: 15 residues. The germline V gene encodes CDR1 KGHSH and CDR2 LQKENI. The germline V and J ends were trimmed by 2 bases and 2 bases, with 9 bases remaining between them. CDR3 sequence reads: CASSPTTSNTGELFF. The CDR3 region has the DNA TGTGCCAGCTCACCAACGACTTCCAACACCGGGGAGCTGTTTTTT. Variable domain in full (rest from reference TRBV18 and TRBJ2-2): NAGVMQNPRHLVRRRGQEARLRCSPMKGHSHVYWYRQLPEEGLKFMVYLQKENIIDESGMPKERFSAEFPKEGPSILRIQQVVRGDSAAYFCASSPTTSNTGELFFGEGSRLTVL.

V gene TRBV27 combines with J gene TRBJ1-1, with 9 bases lining up with TRBD1. The CDR3 has 18 amino acids. Germline trimming cut 0 bases from V and 5 bases from J; bases unmatched to any gene: 13. Germline V gene sequence: CDR1 MNHEY, CDR2 SMNVEV (reference sequence). The CDR3 DNA is TGTGCCAGCAGTTTATCCCCCCTGACGGGACAGGGATGGACTGAAGCTTTCTTT. It translates to CASSLSPLTGQGWTEAFF.

The chain couples TRBV9 to TRBJ2-1; 7 positions match TRBD2. This CDR3 spans 12 amino acids. After removal of 4 bases from V and 14 bases from J, the junction contained 9 bases not matched to a gene. From germline, CDR1 is SGDLS and CDR2 YYNGEE. CDR3 loop: CASSPGGLSEFF. CDR3 DNA: TGTGCCAGCAGCCCTGGGGGACTATCTGAGTTCTTC.

The chain has TRBV5-5 and TRBJ2-5; D perhaps matches TRBD2 (6 bases). This CDR3 region has 13 residues. The V end lost 5 bases, the J end lost 5 bases, and 13 bases lay between the germline ends. CDR1 and CDR2 (germline): SGHKS, YYEKEE (reference sequence). The CDR3 DNA reads TGTGCCAGCAGTCTAGGGAGCGGGGAGACCCAGTACTTC. Its translation: CASSLGSGETQYF.

This sequence joins TRBV7-9 and TRBJ2-7; D is ambiguous. The CDR3 has 11 residues. Germline V lookup: CDR1 SEHNR, CDR2 FQNEAQ (reference sequence). The V gene lost 5 bases and the J gene lost 7 bases, with 9 bases spanning the gap. CDR3 region: CASSLGREQYF. In DNA form, the CDR3 reads TGTGCCAGCAGCCTAGGTCGGGAGCAGTACTTC. Using reference TRBV7-9 and TRBJ2-7 for the parts outside the CDR3, the full variable domain is DTGVSQNPRHKITKRGQNVTFRCDPISEHNRLYWYRQTLGQGPEFLTYFQNEAQLEKSRLLSDRFSAERPKGSFSTLEIQRTEQGDSAMYLCASSLGREQYFGPGTRLTVT.

The J gene is TRBJ1-1, the V gene TRBV14; D ambiguous. V shed 1 base and J shed 4 bases, with 13 bases lying between them. Germline V gene sequence: CDR1 SGHDN, CDR2 FVKESK. The CDR3 runs 15 residues. The CDR3 spells CASSQAPGYPTEAFF. Written as DNA, the CDR3 is TGTGCCAGCAGCCAAGCGCCGGGGTACCCCACTGAAGCTTTCTTT.

The chain combines TRBV5-6 with TRBJ2-7; possibly TRBD2 for D (7 bases). V dropped 1 base and J dropped 4 bases, with 15 bases sitting between them. The germline V gene encodes CDR1 SGHDT and CDR2 YYEEEE. This CDR3 has 15 residues. In DNA form, the CDR3 reads TGTGCCAGCAGCTTGAGGACTAGGGGGGGTTACGAGCAGTACTTC. Residues: CASSLRTRGGYEQYF.

The genes are TRBV19 and TRBJ1-2, with 9 bases matching TRBD1. The CDR3 runs to 14 residues. V lost 5 bases to trimming and J lost 3 bases; unmatched junction nucleotides: 4. The germline CDR1 and CDR2 sequences are LNHDA and SQIVND (reference sequence). CDR3 nucleotide sequence: TGTGCCAGTAGTCCGGACAGGGGCGACTATGGCTACACCTTC. It is translated as CASSPDRGDYGYTF.